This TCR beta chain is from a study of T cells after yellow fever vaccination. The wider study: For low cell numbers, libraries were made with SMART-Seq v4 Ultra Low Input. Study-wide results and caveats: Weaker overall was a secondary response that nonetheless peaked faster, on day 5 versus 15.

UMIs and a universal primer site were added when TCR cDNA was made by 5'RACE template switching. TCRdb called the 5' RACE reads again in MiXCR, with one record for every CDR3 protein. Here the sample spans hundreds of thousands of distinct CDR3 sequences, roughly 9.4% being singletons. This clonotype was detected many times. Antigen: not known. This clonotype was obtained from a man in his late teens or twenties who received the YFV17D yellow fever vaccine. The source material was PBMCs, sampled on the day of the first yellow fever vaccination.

This CDR3 reads CATSDFGDRGSYEQYV. The CDR3 DNA is TGTGCCACCAGTGATTTTGGGGACAGGGGCTCCTACGAGCAGTACGTC. The genes are TRBV24-1 and TRBJ2-7; TRBD1 agrees at 10 bases. Trimming removed 1 base from V and 0 bases from J; junction bases left unmatched: 2. The germline V gene encodes CDR1 KGHDR and CDR2 SFDVKD. The CDR3 contains 16 residues.